The clone carrying this T cell receptor (beta chain) was counted between two and nine times. Antigen unknown. TCRdb re-called the RT-PCR reads through MiXCR, storing one row per CDR3 protein. The repertoire holds some 500,000 distinct CDR3 sequences, about 15% seen once, with 3% to 3.5% in the top ten. The data were taken from a study of response to subunit inactivated influenza vaccine. Study-level findings and limits: The authors put forward the suggestion that each seasonal influenza vaccination may bring in only a limited number of new T cells.

Looked up from germline, CDR1 is SNHLY and CDR2 is FYNNEI. Losses at the gene ends were 7 bases for V and 1 base for J; bases not matched to a gene: 6. The CDR3 has 14 amino acids. The TCR was taken from a man between 50 and 69 years old who received an inactivated influenza vaccine. Specimen: CD4+ T cells sorted from PBMCs, collected roughly 24 months after vaccination. The rearrangement uses TRBV2 and TRBJ1-1; 7 positions match TRBD1. CDR3 protein: CASTRTGTNTEAFF. Written as DNA, the CDR3 is TGTGCCAGCACCCGGACAGGTACGAACACTGAAGCTTTCTTT. The full variable domain, its missing parts supplied by reference TRBV2 and TRBJ1-1, is EPEVTQTPSHQVTQMGQEVILRCVPISNHLYFYWYRQILGQKVEFLVSFYNNEISEKSEIFDDQFSVERPDGSNFTLKIRSTKLEDSAMYFCASTRTGTNTEAFFGQGTRLTVV.